This T cell receptor beta chain was obtained from a study of T cells in tuberculosis. Overall study findings and caveats: Active tuberculosis TCR-alpha repertoires lay closer to GMM-specific TCRs than IGRA-negative controls, suggesting clonal expansion. Active tuberculosis patients had shorter CDR3-alpha; the beta difference was nonsignificant.

A word on this clone: The antigen is not known.

Generated by immunoSEQ multiplex PCR, the TCRdb table keeps only in-frame clones and is missing some. Altogether 30,000 or so clones are present, 90% being singletons, with the ten largest covering less than 7%. The CDR3 extends over 16 amino acids. V lost 10 bases and J lost 8; bases outside the gene matches: 16. The germline gives CDR1 MDHEN, CDR2 SYDVKM. The sequenced sample was PBMCs. The rearrangement joins TRBV28 to TRBJ2-4; 11 bases align to TRBD2. This TCR was sampled from a donor under 30 with latent tuberculosis or without tuberculosis infection. In DNA, the CDR3 is TGTGCCACCCAGCCCCCAGTTAGCGGGGGGGCGGACATTCAGTACTTC. Translating gives CATQPPVSGGADIQYF.